These 7 T cell receptor beta chains came from one sample sequenced in a study of T cell changes during pregnancy in multiple sclerosis. Generated by immunoSEQ multiplex PCR, the TCRdb table keeps only in-frame clones and is missing some. The sample has tens of thousands of clones; about 95% are singletons. Sequences were derived from peripheral blood, sampled in the second trimester of pregnancy. The receptors were sampled from a female donor with multiple sclerosis, enrolled in a pregnancy study.

The V and J genes are TRBV5-4 and TRBJ2-7; D may be TRBD2 (5 bases). The CDR3 loop spans 14 amino acids. Trimming shortened V by 2 bases and J by 4 bases, and 13 bases separated the two germline ends. In germline, CDR1 is SGHNT, CDR2 YYREEE (reference sequence). The CDR3 DNA is TGTGCCAGCAGCTTCTTCGGGGTTAATTACGAGCAGTACTTC. This codes for CASSFFGVNYEQYF.

V gene TRBV7-9 combines with J gene TRBJ2-1, with D maybe TRBD1 (5 bases). Germline CDR1 is SEHNR and CDR2 is FQNEAQ (reference sequence). The germline V and J ends were trimmed by 8 bases and 9 bases, with 14 bases remaining between them. The CDR3 spans 12 residues. CDR3 sequence reads: CASRPHQGEQFF. The CDR3 region has the DNA TGTGCCAGCCGCCCGCATCAGGGTGAGCAGTTCTTC.

The rearrangement links TRBV30 to TRBJ1-5, with D unclear. The CDR3 sequence is 13 residues long. V lost 3 bases and J 6 bases, leaving 12 bases between the germline ends. Per the germline V gene, CDR1 is GTSNPN and CDR2 is SVGIG (reference sequence). CDR3 protein: CAWRSGFGQPQHF. CDR3 bases: TGTGCCTGGAGATCGGGGTTCGGTCAGCCCCAGCATTTT.

The rearrangement uses TRBV4-1 and TRBJ1-6; 12 nucleotides match TRBD1. This CDR3 region has 16 residues. Germline CDR1 MGHRA, CDR2 YSYEKL. Trimming removed 5 bases from V and 8 bases from J; junction bases left unmatched: 7. This CDR3 is CASSAPGTGGHSPLHF. The CDR3 coding sequence is TGCGCCAGCAGCGCACCCGGGACAGGGGGCCATTCACCCCTCCACTTT.

V is TRBV27 and J is TRBJ2-7, with a weak D call TRBD1 (6 bases). This CDR3 has 15 amino acids. The ends were cut back, 0 bases at V and 2 bases at J, with 11 bases in the middle. CDR1 and CDR2 from the germline V gene are MNHEY and SMNVEV (reference sequence). This chain's CDR3 is CASSLSGAIAYEQYF. The DNA for the CDR3 is TGTGCCAGCAGTTTATCGGGGGCTATTGCCTACGAGCAGTACTTC.

This sequence joins TRBV18 and TRBJ1-2, with TRBD1 identical over 9 bases. The CDR3 length is 16 residues. Germline-derived CDR1 and CDR2 are KGHSH and LQKENI. With 8 bases clipped from V and 4 bases from J, the junction kept 14 bases outside the gene matches. CDR3 in DNA: TGTGCCAGCCGGTTGGAGGGACAGGGTATTATCTATGGCTACACCTTC. It translates to CASRLEGQGIIYGYTF.

The chain has TRBV6-1 and TRBJ2-1; 8 bases are a match to TRBD1. The germline CDR1 and CDR2 sequences are MNHNS and SASEGT. Trimming at V came to 8 bases and at J to 9 bases, leaving 6 bases not matched to a gene. The CDR3 extends over 12 amino acids. CDR3 sequence: CASGDRGSEQFF. The CDR3 coding sequence is TGTGCCAGCGGAGACAGGGGATCTGAGCAGTTCTTC.